A single sample gave rise to the 16 T cell receptor beta chains below, sequenced in a study of CD8+ T cells in alopecia areata. Following RNA extraction, reverse transcription yielded cDNA that acted as the sequencing template. This table comes from immunoSEQ multiplex PCR, and its TCRdb copy is limited to in-frame clones, with some not included. Of 140,000 to 150,000 clones in the sample, roughly 46% are singletons; the top ten hold more than 0.95%. The sequencing here drew on CD4+ T cells sorted from blood, taken at week 0. The receptor source for this set is a human donor with alopecia areata.

This clone was detected a few times. The gene calls are TRBV7-2 and TRBJ2-3, with D possibly being TRBD2 (6 bases). The germline V and J ends were trimmed by 2 bases and 6 bases, with 15 bases remaining between them. Germline V CDR1 and CDR2: SGHTA, FQGNSA. The CDR3 has 15 amino acids. As DNA, the CDR3 is TGTGCCAGCAGCTTAAGTTCGGGAGTTACGGATACGCAGTATTTT. Amino acid sequence: CASSLSSGVTDTQYF.

The chain employs TRBV28 and TRBJ1-1; TRBD1 is a possible D gene (6 bases). The germline V and J ends were trimmed by 6 bases and 0 bases, with 11 bases remaining between them. From germline, CDR1 is MDHEN and CDR2 SYDVKM. CDR3 length: 14 amino acids. The CDR3 here is CASSMTGMNTEAFF. Written as DNA, the CDR3 is TGTGCCAGCAGCATGACAGGCATGAACACTGAAGCTTTCTTT. The entire variable domain, with the rest obtained from reference TRBV28 and TRBJ1-1, is as follows: DVKVTQSSRYLVKRTGEKVFLECVQDMDHENMFWYRQDPGLGLRLIYFSYDVKMKEKGDIPEGYSVSREKKERFSLILESASTNQTSMYLCASSMTGMNTEAFFGQGTRLTVV.

The sample holds a few counts of this clone. V usage is TRBV27 and J usage is TRBJ1-5; possible D gene TRBD1, 5 bases. Trimming took 4 bases from V and 7 from J, leaving 14 bases between them. Germline values: CDR1 MNHEY, CDR2 SMNVEV (reference sequence). The CDR3 has 14 residues. The CDR3, as DNA: TGTGCCAGCAGTTCGACAGCGATTAACCAGCCCCAGCATTTT. Its translation is CASSSTAINQPQHF.

This clone was recorded only once. V usage is TRBV6-6 and J usage is TRBJ2-1; TRBD2 agrees at 14 bases. CDR1 is MNHNY and CDR2 is SVGAGI in the germline V gene (reference sequence). V was pared by 5 bases and J by 12 bases, with 6 bases of the junction left unmatched. The CDR3 is 14 residues long. CDR3 amino acids: CASSETSGRVPQFF. DNA of the CDR3: TGTGCCAGCAGTGAGACTAGCGGGAGGGTTCCGCAGTTCTTC.

This clone has a handful of counts. The chain employs TRBV29-1 and TRBJ2-7; D perhaps matches TRBD1 (6 bases). CDR1 is SQVTM, CDR2 ANQGSEA, per germline. Trimming pared 3 bases from V and 5 bases from J, leaving 14 bases between. The CDR3 covers 13 residues. The CDR3, as DNA: TGCAGCGTTGAGTTAGGGGGAACGGACGAGCAGTACTTC. Translated, it gives CSVELGGTDEQYF.

The rearrangement links TRBV18 to TRBJ2-7, with D possibly matching TRBD1 (5 bases). CDR1 and CDR2 from the germline V gene are KGHSH and LQKENI. This CDR3 is 16 amino acids long. Trimming stripped 2 bases from V and 2 bases from J, with 16 bases between. The CDR3 region has the DNA TGTGCCAGCTCACCAACAAGGGGTAGCACCGCCTACGAGCAGTACTTC. This codes for CASSPTRGSTAYEQYF.

The CDR3 sequence is CAWSGLAATEQYF. The CDR3 nucleotides read TGTGCCTGGTCGGGACTAGCGGCCACCGAGCAGTACTTC. V and J are TRBV30 and TRBJ2-7; TRBD2 matches 11 bases. The CDR3 loop spans 13 amino acids. V lost 5 bases and J lost 6; bases outside the gene matches: 6. Per the germline V gene, CDR1 is GTSNPN and CDR2 is SVGIG (reference sequence).

This chain uses TRBV15 with TRBJ2-3; 11 nucleotides match TRBD2. CDR1 is LNHNV, CDR2 YYDKDF, per germline (reference sequence). This CDR3 is 14 amino acids long. Trimming removed 8 bases from V and 7 bases from J; junction bases left unmatched: 8. CDR3 nucleotide sequence: TGTGCCACCGAGGTAGCGGGAGGGCGAAATACGCAGTATTTT. This encodes CATEVAGGRNTQYF.

The rearrangement links TRBV29-1 to TRBJ1-5, with TRBD1 as a possible D gene (6 bases). Per germline, CDR1 SQVTM and CDR2 ANQGSEA. V was trimmed by 7 bases and J by 5 bases, leaving 15 bases between them. This CDR3 is 13 amino acids long. CDR3 nucleotide sequence: TGCAGCGCCGGGGACACCAGCCATCAGCCCCAGCATTTT. Amino acid sequence: CSAGDTSHQPQHF.

This clone occurred a few times. V usage is TRBV7-3 and J usage is TRBJ2-3, with D unresolved. The V end lost 3 bases, the J end lost 3 bases, and 7 bases lay between the germline ends. The germline CDR1 and CDR2 sequences are SGHTA and FQGTGA. The CDR3 covers 13 residues. The CDR3: CASSFLRTDTQYF. In DNA form, the CDR3 reads TGTGCCAGCAGCTTTCTCAGGACAGATACGCAGTATTTT.

The J gene is TRBJ2-4, the V gene TRBV4-1; no clear D. The V gene lost 3 bases and the J gene lost 0 bases, with 9 bases spanning the gap. This CDR3 has 15 residues. Germline CDR1 MGHRA, CDR2 YSYEKL. The CDR3 sequence: CASSQLGLAKNIQYF. CDR3 coding DNA: TGCGCCAGCAGCCAGCTGGGTCTAGCCAAAAACATTCAGTACTTC.

This rearrangement joins TRBV30 to TRBJ1-1; tentative D call: TRBD1 (5 bases). There are 13 residues in the CDR3. The V end was cut by 4 bases, the J end by 5 bases, with 14 bases between. Germline CDR1 reads GTSNPN; CDR2 reads SVGIG (reference sequence). The CDR3 DNA reads TGTGCCTGGACGACAAGGGGTTGGACTGAAGCTTTCTTT. This encodes CAWTTRGWTEAFF.

The chain recombines TRBV23-1 with TRBJ2-7; the D gene is possibly TRBD1 (6 bases). Being an ORF, TRBV23-1 has a function that is uncertain. This CDR3 has 16 residues. V was clipped by 2 bases and J by 2 bases, with 16 bases between them. In DNA, the CDR3 is TGCGCCAGCAGTCAAACCGGGACAATTACCACCTACGAGCAGTACTTC. Translated, it gives CASSQTGTITTYEQYF.

This clone was seen a handful of times. The chain carries TRBV28 and TRBJ1-1; D is unresolved. The CDR3 has 11 amino acids. Per the germline V gene, CDR1 is MDHEN and CDR2 is SYDVKM. V gave up 5 bases and J gave up 8 bases, with 9 bases separating them. The CDR3 DNA is TGTGCCAGCAGTCACCGATTCGAAGCTTTCTTT. It specifies CASSHRFEAFF.

This clone has only a few counts. The chain combines TRBV7-9 with TRBJ2-1, with TRBD1 matching 7 bases. The CDR3 has 14 residues. V dropped 4 bases and J dropped 5; count of bases not matched to a gene: 5. Germline V CDR1 and CDR2: SEHNR, FQNEAQ (reference sequence). The CDR3 sequence: CASSSSGTDNEQFF. The CDR3 nucleotides are TGTGCCAGCAGCTCCTCCGGGACAGACAATGAGCAGTTCTTC. The full variable domain, in which reference TRBV7-9 and TRBJ2-1 provide the parts outside the CDR3, is DTGVSQNPRHKITKRGQNVTFRCDPISEHNRLYWYRQTLGQGPEFLTYFQNEAQLEKSRLLSDRFSAERPKGSFSTLEIQRTEQGDSAMYLCASSSSGTDNEQFFGPGTRLTVL.

In this sample, this clone turned up many times. The chain employs TRBV2 and TRBJ2-7; D possibly matches TRBD1 or TRBD2 (6 bases each). V was cut by 3 bases and J by 4 bases, with 16 bases left in between. Germline V gene sequence: CDR1 SNHLY, CDR2 FYNNEI. The CDR3 covers 15 residues. This chain's CDR3 is CASSESTGAVYEQYF. In DNA form, the CDR3 reads TGTGCCAGCAGTGAGAGTACGGGGGCGGTTTACGAGCAGTACTTC.